The present T cell receptor (beta chain) was sequenced within a study of vaccination effects on CD4 cells after COVID-19. About the study: Each participant received a vaccine that was either BNT162b2 or mRNA-1273, given as two doses.

Ahead of sequencing, the ViraFEST assay grew antigen-specific CD4+ T cells using viral peptide pools. A roughly 10-day culture period preceded the isolation of CD4+ T cells. None of the vaccinated had previously contracted SARS-CoV-2, and their nucleocapsid antibodies tested negative. PBMC were cultured at fewer than 2.5 million per well with 10 IU/ml IL-2 and roughly 10 ug/ml peptides. This CDR3 comprises 14 residues. Germline V gene sequence: CDR1 SGHTA, CDR2 FQGNSA. V shed 3 bases and J 3 bases; nucleotides not matched to a gene: 4. Using immunoSEQ multiplex PCR, the repertoire was profiled, and TCRdb retains in-frame clones only, with some absent. The sample lists tens of thousands of clones; around 79% were seen once. Of note for this clone: What it binds is unknown.

Study observations and caveats: Pronounced clonal contraction occurred in clones induced by infection and by vaccine late after vaccination.

Sequencing was performed on CD4+ T cells from PBMCs cultured with HCoV-NL63 spike peptides, taken before COVID-19 vaccination. This sequence originates from a human donor who received a COVID-19 vaccine. The chain recombines TRBV7-2 with TRBJ2-7, with 8 bases lining up with TRBD2. CDR3 region: CASSLSGSSYEQYF. CDR3 bases: TGTGCCAGCAGCTTGAGCGGGAGCAGCTACGAGCAGTACTTC.